The 27 T cell receptor beta chains given below trace back to one sample, sequenced in a study of T cell responses to AZD1222 COVID-19 vaccine. Here immunoSEQ multiplex PCR was the method, and the copy in TCRdb shows in-frame clones only, minus some. The repertoire has 140,000 to 150,000 clones, about nine tenths of them found once; the top ten carry more than 3%. The specimen comprised peripheral blood, sampled 28 days after the second AZD1222 dose. The receptor source for this set is an adult who received the AZD1222 COVID-19 vaccine.

The gene calls are TRBV4-1 and TRBJ1-1, with 8 bases that match TRBD1. CDR1 MGHRA and CDR2 YSYEKL come from the germline V gene. The junction had 5 bases not matched to a gene; V was cut back by 4 bases and J by 7 bases. The CDR3 has 13 amino acids. The CDR3 protein is CASSRAGQGEAFF. The CDR3 nucleotides read TGCGCCAGCAGCCGAGCTGGACAGGGTGAAGCTTTCTTT.

The chain carries TRBV5-5 and TRBJ2-7; 9 nucleotides agree with TRBD2. Looked up from germline, CDR1 is SGHKS and CDR2 is YYEKEE (reference sequence). V gave up 5 bases and J gave up 2 bases; unmatched junction bases: 11. This CDR3 has 16 amino acids. This CDR3 reads CASSYAGSGGTYEQYF. The CDR3 DNA sequence: TGTGCCAGCAGTTACGCTGGTAGCGGGGGAACCTACGAGCAGTACTTC.

The chain carries TRBV9 and TRBJ2-3, with D possibly TRBD2 on 9 matching bases. CDR1 SGDLS and CDR2 YYNGEE come from the germline V gene. Trimming took off 5 bases at V and 3 bases at J, with 25 bases between the two ends. This CDR3 is 18 amino acids long. In nucleotides, the CDR3 is TGTGCCAGCAGTTTCGGACAGGGATATAGCGGGAGTACAGATACGCAGTATTTT. Translated, it gives CASSFGQGYSGSTDTQYF.

The chain combines TRBV5-1 with TRBJ1-2, with D tentatively TRBD1 (6 bases). V was trimmed by 3 bases and J by 3 bases, leaving 15 bases between them. The CDR3 runs 15 residues. The germline gives CDR1 SGHRS, CDR2 YFSETQ. For the CDR3, the DNA is TGCGCCAGCAGCTCCCGTTTGGGGGCGGACTATGGCTACACCTTC. Translation: CASSSRLGADYGYTF.

V is TRBV5-1 and J is TRBJ1-5; no firm D call. This CDR3 has 14 residues. V dropped 0 bases and J dropped 2 bases, with 6 bases sitting between them. Germline-derived CDR1 and CDR2 are SGHRS and YFSETQ. CDR3 loop: CASSLEAGNQPQHF. The CDR3 DNA reads as TGCGCCAGCAGCTTGGAGGCAGGCAATCAGCCCCAGCATTTT.

The rearrangement uses TRBV7-9 and TRBJ1-5; no firm D call. V lost 5 bases and J lost 9, with 11 bases in between. There are 12 residues in the CDR3. Germline values: CDR1 SEHNR, CDR2 FQNEAQ (reference sequence). CDR3 loop: CASSARHGPQHF. The DNA of the CDR3 is TGTGCCAGCAGCGCCCGTCACGGGCCCCAGCATTTT.

The CDR3 protein is CASRTDRGVNYGYTF. CDR3 DNA: TGTGCCAGCAGGACGGACAGGGGAGTCAACTATGGCTACACCTTC. The chain is built from TRBV2 and TRBJ1-2, with 9 bases identical to TRBD1. V gave up 6 bases and J gave up 2 bases; unmatched junction bases: 7. This CDR3 comprises 15 residues. Per germline, CDR1 SNHLY and CDR2 FYNNEI.

The chain has TRBV30 and TRBJ1-2; D perhaps matches TRBD1 (5 bases). The CDR3 loop spans 13 amino acids. Per the germline V gene, CDR1 is GTSNPN and CDR2 is SVGIG (reference sequence). V was clipped by 5 bases and J by 4 bases, with 14 bases between them. The CDR3, as DNA: TGTGCCTGGGGTACTGGGGGACCCTATGGCTACACCTTC. It is translated as CAWGTGGPYGYTF.

This clone was detected only once. The chain recombines TRBV28 with TRBJ1-5, with D perhaps matching TRBD1 (5 bases). V lost 5 bases to trimming and J lost 9 bases, with 11 bases between them. CDR1 is MDHEN and CDR2 is SYDVKM in the germline V gene. The CDR3 runs to 12 residues. As DNA, the CDR3 is TGTGCCAGCAGTGAACGGGGGGGGCCCCAGCATTTT. Its protein is CASSERGGPQHF.

The J gene is TRBJ1-1, the V gene TRBV18; TRBD1 matches at 8 bases. Germline V gene sequence: CDR1 KGHSH, CDR2 LQKENI. The CDR3 is 15 amino acids. V lost 5 bases, J lost 1 base, and 6 bases stayed unmatched. CDR3 loop: CASSSQDRENTEAFF. Written as DNA, the CDR3 is TGTGCCAGCTCATCCCAGGACAGGGAGAACACTGAAGCTTTCTTT.

The chain is built from TRBV6-5 and TRBJ1-2; D is perhaps TRBD1 (5 bases). Trimming took off 7 bases at V and 5 bases at J, with 14 bases between the two ends. CDR1 is MNHEY, CDR2 SVGAGI, per germline. This CDR3 has 13 residues. The CDR3 DNA reads as TGTGCCAGCACCTTACGGGAGGGGTATGGCTACACCTTC. Its protein product is CASTLREGYGYTF.

The rearrangement uses TRBV5-1 and TRBJ1-3; D is unclear. Looked up from germline, CDR1 is SGHRS and CDR2 is YFSETQ. The CDR3 extends over 14 amino acids. V lost 3 bases to trimming and J lost 2 bases, with 9 bases between them. CDR3: CASSSTRAGNTIYF. The CDR3 region has the DNA TGCGCCAGCAGCTCTACCCGAGCTGGAAACACCATATATTTT.

The chain has TRBV19 and TRBJ2-5, with 7 bases identical to TRBD1. The CDR3 extends over 16 amino acids. Per germline, CDR1 LNHDA and CDR2 SQIVND (reference sequence). Trimming cost V 0 bases and J 2 bases; bases outside gene matches: 6. Here the CDR3 DNA reads TGTGCCAGTAGTATAGACAGACAGGGAGAGCAAGAGACCCAGTACTTC. This translates into CASSIDRQGEQETQYF.

This chain uses TRBV28 with TRBJ2-7, with 7 bases lining up with TRBD1. CDR1 and CDR2 (germline): MDHEN, SYDVKM. This CDR3 is 13 amino acids long. Trimming cost V 3 bases and J 4 bases; bases outside gene matches: 3. Here the CDR3 reads CASSFRDRYEQYF. The CDR3 DNA reads as TGTGCCAGCAGTTTCCGGGACAGATACGAGCAGTACTTC.

The chain uses TRBV7-2 and TRBJ1-1; TRBD1 is a possible D gene (6 bases). V gave up 3 bases and J gave up 11 bases, with 19 bases separating them. CDR3 size: 14 residues. CDR1 is SGHTA, CDR2 FQGNSA, per germline. The CDR3 is CASSFLGGMGDAFF. CDR3 nucleotides: TGTGCCAGCAGCTTCTTAGGGGGGATGGGAGACGCTTTCTTT. The whole variable domain, filled in from reference TRBV7-2 and TRBJ1-1, reads GAGVSQSPSNKVTEKGKDVELRCDPISGHTALYWYRQSLGQGLEFLIYFQGNSAPDKSGLPSDRFSAERTGGSVSTLTIQRTQQEDSAVYLCASSFLGGMGDAFFGQGTRLTVV.

The V and J genes are TRBV6-5 and TRBJ1-6; D may be TRBD1 (5 bases). The CDR3 runs to 14 residues. In germline, CDR1 is MNHEY, CDR2 SVGAGI. Trimming stripped 6 bases from V and 9 bases from J, with 15 bases between. Here the CDR3 DNA reads TGTGCCAGCAGCAACGGGGGGGAGGTTTCACCCCTCCACTTT. Encoded protein: CASSNGGEVSPLHF.

This chain uses TRBV9 with TRBJ2-2; no reliable D call. This CDR3 spans 15 amino acids. Germline CDR1 and CDR2: SGDLS and YYNGEE. Deletions cut 0 bases from V and 0 bases from J, with 6 bases between. The CDR3 is CASSVGPTNTGELFF. Here the CDR3 DNA reads TGTGCCAGCAGCGTAGGACCTACGAACACCGGGGAGCTGTTTTTT.

This chain links TRBV7-8 with TRBJ1-6; D is possibly TRBD1 (6 bases). Per the germline V gene, CDR1 is SGHVS and CDR2 is FQNEAQ. The CDR3 runs to 17 residues. With 5 bases removed from V and 0 bases from J, the gap between germline ends came to 14 bases. The CDR3 DNA sequence: TGTGCCAGCAGCCCCGTGGGGGGCTACTCCTATAATTCACCCCTCCACTTT. Amino acid sequence: CASSPVGGYSYNSPLHF.

In nucleotides, the CDR3 is TGCAGCGCCGGGGACGCGGCGCAGTTCTTC. Protein sequence: CSAGDAAQFF. V usage is TRBV29-1 and J usage is TRBJ2-1; D assignment may be TRBD1 or TRBD2 (5 bases each). Germline CDR1 is SQVTM and CDR2 is ANQGSEA. CDR3 length: 10 amino acids. V was shortened by 7 bases and J by 12 bases, with 13 bases between the two germline ends.

CDR3 DNA sequence: TGTGCCAGCAGCTCGCAAGGTGAGCAGTTCTTC. Residues: CASSSQGEQFF. The V call is TRBV13, the J call TRBJ2-1, with D hard to call. The CDR3 consists of 11 residues. Germline CDR1 PRHDT, CDR2 FYEKMQ (reference sequence). With 4 bases removed from V and 9 bases from J, the gap between germline ends came to 7 bases.

The gene calls are TRBV29-1 and TRBJ1-1; tentative D call: TRBD1 (5 bases). Germline V lookup: CDR1 SQVTM, CDR2 ANQGSEA. The CDR3 runs 14 residues. The germline V and J ends were trimmed by 1 base and 1 base, with 10 bases remaining between them. The CDR3 sequence: CSVEGGRKNTEAFF. The CDR3 coding sequence is TGCAGCGTTGAAGGGGGACGGAAGAACACTGAAGCTTTCTTT.

A single count supports this clone. The chain carries TRBV11-3 and TRBJ2-1, with 9 bases lining up with TRBD1. V lost 5 bases and J lost 4; bases outside the gene matches: 6. Germline lookup yields CDR1 SGHNT and CDR2 YENEEA. The CDR3 covers 15 residues. The CDR3 reads CASSQGDRVYNEQFF. Written as DNA, the CDR3 is TGTGCCAGCAGCCAGGGGGACAGGGTATACAATGAGCAGTTCTTC.

J is TRBJ2-3 and V is TRBV5-6; 7 nucleotides match TRBD2. Per germline, CDR1 SGHDT and CDR2 YYEEEE. The CDR3 sequence is 17 residues long. Trimming removed 3 bases from V and 4 bases from J; junction bases left unmatched: 14. In nucleotides, the CDR3 is TGTGCCAGCAGCTCCCTGGGTAGCGGGTCCCGCCCAGATACGCAGTATTTT. This encodes CASSSLGSGSRPDTQYF. The complete variable domain, with remaining parts taken from reference TRBV5-6 and TRBJ2-3, reads DAGVTQSPTHLIKTRGQQVTLRCSPKSGHDTVSWYQQALGQGPQFIFQYYEEEERQRGNFPDRFSGHQFPNYSSELNVNALLLGDSALYLCASSSLGSGSRPDTQYFGPGTRLTVL.

CDR3 sequence reads: CATTGELDQPQHF. CDR3 in DNA: TGTGCCACTACAGGGGAGCTCGATCAGCCCCAGCATTTT. The chain joins TRBV10-3 to TRBJ1-5, with 7 bases aligning to TRBD1. Germline CDR1 ENHRY, CDR2 SYGVKD. This CDR3 is built from 13 residues. The J segment lost 5 bases and the V segment lost 10 bases, leaving 8 bases of the junction unmatched.

The V call is TRBV7-9, the J call TRBJ2-7; D remains unclear. Trimming cost V 1 base and J 5 bases, with 3 bases left between them. Germline CDR1 is SEHNR and CDR2 is FQNEAQ (reference sequence). The length of the CDR3 is 11 residues. Written as DNA, the CDR3 is TGTGCCAGCAGCTTAGTGGACGAGCAGTACTTC. Protein: CASSLVDEQYF.

The V and J genes are TRBV14 and TRBJ2-1; perhaps D is TRBD1 or TRBD2 (5 bases each). The CDR3 length is 15 residues. Trimming removed 4 bases from V and 3 bases from J, with 13 bases in between. Germline V lookup: CDR1 SGHDN, CDR2 FVKESK. The CDR3 protein is CASSPTGTVYNEQFF. The CDR3 nucleotides are TGTGCCAGCAGCCCCACCGGGACGGTCTACAATGAGCAGTTCTTC.

The J gene is TRBJ2-3, the V gene TRBV19; 9 nucleotides line up with TRBD1. Germline V gene data show CDR1 as LNHDA and CDR2 as SQIVND (reference sequence). V lost 3 bases, J lost 2 bases, and 3 bases stayed unmatched. The CDR3 length is 15 residues. In DNA form, the CDR3 reads TGTGCCAGTAGTATGGGACAGGGACTCACAGATACGCAGTATTTT. Encoded protein: CASSMGQGLTDTQYF.